This TCR beta chain was documented in a study of T cell responses to AZD1222 COVID-19 vaccine. General study points: Every sample of the repertoires postdated the peak T cell response.

This clone was recorded a few times. Its antigen is unidentified. This table comes from immunoSEQ multiplex PCR, and its TCRdb copy is limited to in-frame clones, with some not included. Here the sample spans under 80,000 clones, 81% being singletons. V was pared by 3 bases and J by 2 bases, with 16 bases between. The germline V gene encodes CDR1 MDHEN and CDR2 SYDVKM. The CDR3 has 16 residues. The rearrangement joins TRBV28 to TRBJ1-1, with D perhaps matching TRBD1 (6 bases). Source: peripheral blood, taken 28 days after the second AZD1222 dose. This receptor was taken from an adult who received the AZD1222 COVID-19 vaccine. The CDR3 spells CASSFLLLQGNTEAFF. The CDR3 coding sequence is TGTGCCAGCAGTTTCCTCTTACTACAGGGTAACACTGAAGCTTTCTTT.